A selection of T cell receptor beta chains follows, all from one sample in a study of T cell repertoires in cytomegalovirus infection. The antigens these receptors bind are not known. One entry per CDR3 protein results from TCRdb running MiXCR on the reads. The sample records about a million distinct CDR3 sequences, roughly 31% being singletons. Sample: cultured CD8+ T cells from PBMCs, taken from culture after CMV antigen stimulation. Source of these receptors: a human donor in good health (CMV status not recorded). Some clones in this sample may be carry-over from other donors' samples. CDR3s include the opening cysteine and the closing phenylalanine or tryptophan. Each record gives: D gene, V gene, clone size, J gene, CDR3 protein, CDR3 DNA. D genes are given only for firm matches. Not all rows give a size; the values are once, few, many and, for expanded clones, a class.

d_gene: TRBD1
v_gene: TRBV4-1
abundance: NA
j_gene: TRBJ1-4
CDR3aa: CASSQESRGREKLFF
CDR3nt: TGCGCCAGCAGCCAAGAATCCAGGGGGCGAGAAAAACTGTTTTTT

d_gene: NA
v_gene: TRBV6-5
abundance: NA
j_gene: TRBJ1-3
CDR3aa: CASSYHYHGNTIYF
CDR3nt: TGTGCCAGCAGTTACCATTACCATGGAAACACCATATATTTT

d_gene: NA
v_gene: TRBV19
abundance: NA
j_gene: TRBJ1-4
CDR3aa: CASGTGAVYNEKLFF
CDR3nt: TGTGCCAGCGGTACCGGGGCCGTGTATAATGAAAAACTGTTTTTT

d_gene: NA
v_gene: TRBV2
abundance: NA
j_gene: TRBJ1-4
CDR3aa: CASSEEVQANEKLFF
CDR3nt: TGTGCCAGCAGTGAAGAGGTACAGGCAAATGAAAAACTGTTTTTT

d_gene: NA
v_gene: TRBV7-6
abundance: NA
j_gene: TRBJ2-3
CDR3aa: CASSAWRGAAADTQYF
CDR3nt: TGTGCCAGCAGCGCATGGAGGGGGGCAGCAGCAGATACGCAGTATTTT

d_gene: NA
v_gene: TRBV6-1
abundance: many
j_gene: TRBJ1-2
CDR3aa: CAIRESGREAYGYTF
CDR3nt: TGTGCCATCCGGGAAAGCGGCAGGGAGGCGTATGGCTACACCTTC

d_gene: TRBD1
v_gene: TRBV7-8
abundance: few
j_gene: TRBJ2-1
CDR3aa: CASSLSTGPRLYEQFF
CDR3nt: TGTGCCAGCAGCTTATCGACAGGGCCTCGATTATATGAGCAGTTCTTC

d_gene: NA
v_gene: TRBV6-6
abundance: few
j_gene: TRBJ2-5
CDR3aa: CASSYSVRTTTGETQYF
CDR3nt: TGTGCCAGCAGTTACTCGGTCAGGACTACCACCGGGGAGACCCAGTACTTC

d_gene: TRBD1
v_gene: TRBV4-1
abundance: few
j_gene: TRBJ2-2
CDR3aa: CASSWTGTGSTGELFF
CDR3nt: TGCGCCAGCAGCTGGACCGGGACAGGGAGCACCGGGGAGCTGTTTTTT

d_gene: NA
v_gene: TRBV12-3/TRBV12-4
abundance: few
j_gene: TRBJ1-1
CDR3aa: CATLGGEGTNTEAFF
CDR3nt: TGTGCCACCCTCGGCGGAGAGGGGACGAACACTGAAGCTTTCTTT

d_gene: TRBD2
v_gene: TRBV12-3/TRBV12-4
abundance: NA
j_gene: TRBJ2-2
CDR3aa: CASSSLAGGTGELFF
CDR3nt: TGTGCCAGCAGTTCATTAGCGGGGGGGACCGGGGAGCTGTTTTTT

d_gene: TRBD2
v_gene: TRBV6-1
abundance: NA
j_gene: TRBJ2-1
CDR3aa: CVSSWTSGGLSEQFF
CDR3nt: TGTGTCAGCAGTTGGACTAGCGGGGGGCTTAGTGAGCAGTTCTTC

d_gene: NA
v_gene: TRBV4-3
abundance: NA
j_gene: TRBJ1-1
CDR3aa: CASSLQEENTEAFF
CDR3nt: TGCGCCAGCAGCCTACAGGAGGAGAACACTGAAGCTTTCTTT

d_gene: NA
v_gene: TRBV2
abundance: few
j_gene: TRBJ2-1
CDR3aa: CASSEIGTGYGNEQFF
CDR3nt: TGTGCCAGCAGTGAAATCGGGACTGGTTATGGGAATGAGCAGTTCTTC

d_gene: TRBD1
v_gene: TRBV4-1
abundance: NA
j_gene: TRBJ1-2
CDR3aa: CASSQGLGQVGSYGYTF
CDR3nt: TGCGCCAGCAGCCAAGGCTTAGGACAGGTTGGATCCTATGGCTACACCTTC

d_gene: NA
v_gene: TRBV19
abundance: NA
j_gene: TRBJ1-3
CDR3aa: CASLTAEGTIYF
CDR3nt: TGTGCCAGTCTCACCGCGGAGGGCACCATATATTTT

d_gene: NA
v_gene: TRBV4-1
abundance: few
j_gene: TRBJ2-2
CDR3aa: CASSHNFPGSGELFF
CDR3nt: TGCGCCAGCAGCCATAATTTTCCAGGGAGCGGGGAGCTGTTTTTT

d_gene: NA
v_gene: TRBV9
abundance: NA
j_gene: TRBJ2-1
CDR3aa: CASSVDADPYNEQFF
CDR3nt: TGTGCCAGCAGCGTAGATGCCGACCCCTACAATGAGCAGTTCTTC

d_gene: TRBD1
v_gene: TRBV6-6
abundance: NA
j_gene: TRBJ2-4
CDR3aa: CASSYSGQNFAKNIQYF
CDR3nt: TGTGCCAGCAGTTACTCGGGACAGAATTTTGCCAAAAACATTCAGTACTTC

d_gene: NA
v_gene: TRBV12-3/TRBV12-4
abundance: few
j_gene: TRBJ1-2
CDR3aa: CASSWTGEGGYTF
CDR3nt: TGTGCCAGCAGTTGGACTGGGGAGGGAGGCTACACCTTC

d_gene: NA
v_gene: TRBV27
abundance: NA
j_gene: TRBJ1-1
CDR3aa: CASSFPRGGAGTEAFF
CDR3nt: TGTGCCAGCAGTTTCCCGAGGGGGGGCGCCGGCACTGAAGCTTTCTTT

d_gene: NA
v_gene: TRBV10-2
abundance: NA
j_gene: TRBJ2-7
CDR3aa: CASSVGDEQYF
CDR3nt: TGCGCCAGCAGTGTCGGAGACGAGCAGTACTTC

d_gene: NA
v_gene: TRBV6-1
abundance: NA
j_gene: TRBJ1-6
CDR3aa: CASRPAINSPLHF
CDR3nt: TGTGCCAGCAGGCCGGCAATTAATTCACCCCTCCACTTT

d_gene: TRBD1
v_gene: TRBV7-9
abundance: few
j_gene: TRBJ1-2
CDR3aa: CASSQTGQGNGYTF
CDR3nt: TGTGCCAGCAGCCAGACGGGACAGGGAAATGGCTACACCTTC

d_gene: TRBD1
v_gene: TRBV6-1
abundance: few
j_gene: TRBJ1-2
CDR3aa: CASSEQGTVYGYTF
CDR3nt: TGTGCCAGCAGTGAACAGGGGACAGTCTATGGCTACACCTTC

d_gene: NA
v_gene: TRBV7-9
abundance: many
j_gene: TRBJ2-5
CDR3aa: CASSLGGARETQYF
CDR3nt: TGTGCCAGCAGCTTAGGAGGCGCGAGGGAGACCCAGTACTTC

d_gene: NA
v_gene: TRBV7-4
abundance: NA
j_gene: TRBJ2-1
CDR3aa: CASSLNPYNEQFF
CDR3nt: TGTGCCAGCAGCTTAAATCCCTACAATGAGCAGTTCTTC

d_gene: NA
v_gene: TRBV6-1
abundance: NA
j_gene: TRBJ2-3
CDR3aa: CASSEAQGSTDTQYF
CDR3nt: TGTGCCAGCAGTGAGGCCCAGGGAAGCACAGATACGCAGTATTTT

d_gene: NA
v_gene: TRBV7-9
abundance: NA
j_gene: TRBJ1-1
CDR3aa: CASSLADRPSEAFF
CDR3nt: TGTGCCAGCAGCTTAGCCGACAGGCCCTCTGAAGCTTTCTTT

d_gene: NA
v_gene: TRBV19
abundance: NA
j_gene: TRBJ2-6
CDR3aa: CASSMGRGGSGANVLTF
CDR3nt: TGTGCCAGTAGTATGGGACGAGGTGGCTCTGGGGCCAACGTCCTGACTTTC